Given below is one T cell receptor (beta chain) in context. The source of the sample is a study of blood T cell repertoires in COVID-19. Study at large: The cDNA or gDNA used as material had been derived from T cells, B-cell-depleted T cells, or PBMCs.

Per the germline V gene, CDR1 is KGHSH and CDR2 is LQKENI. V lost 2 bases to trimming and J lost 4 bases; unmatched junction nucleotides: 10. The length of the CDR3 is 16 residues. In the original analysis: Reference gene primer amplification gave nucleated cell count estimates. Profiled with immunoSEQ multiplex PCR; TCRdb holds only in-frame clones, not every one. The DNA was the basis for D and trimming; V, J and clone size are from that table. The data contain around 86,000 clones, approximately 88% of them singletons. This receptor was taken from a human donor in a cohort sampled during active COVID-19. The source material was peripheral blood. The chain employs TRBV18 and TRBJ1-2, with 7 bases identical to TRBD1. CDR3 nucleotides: TGTGCCAGCTCACCAACGGAACAGGGGATTGGCTATGGCTACACCTTC. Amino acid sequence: CASSPTEQGIGYGYTF.